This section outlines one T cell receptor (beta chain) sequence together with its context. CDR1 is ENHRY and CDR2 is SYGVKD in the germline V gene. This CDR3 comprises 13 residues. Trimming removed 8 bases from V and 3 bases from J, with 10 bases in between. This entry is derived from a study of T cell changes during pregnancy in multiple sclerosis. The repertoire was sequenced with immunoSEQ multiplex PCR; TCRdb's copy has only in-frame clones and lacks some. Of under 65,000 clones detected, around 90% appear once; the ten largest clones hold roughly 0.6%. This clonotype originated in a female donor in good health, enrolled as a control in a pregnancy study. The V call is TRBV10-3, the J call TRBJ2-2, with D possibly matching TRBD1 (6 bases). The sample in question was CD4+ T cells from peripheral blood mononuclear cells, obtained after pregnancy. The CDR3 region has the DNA TGTGCCATCGGACAGAGGGACACCGGGGAGCTGTTTTTT. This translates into CAIGQRDTGELFF.